This T cell receptor (beta chain) was captured in a study of blood T cell repertoires in COVID-19. Across the study: Whether acute or convalescent, the COVID-19 samples came from the United States, Italy and Spain. PBMCs, B-cell-depleted T cells, or T cells were the source of the cDNA or gDNA that made up the material.

Trimming removed 5 bases at V and 5 bases at J, with 18 bases between. The V gene's germline CDR1 is MDHEN and CDR2 SYDVKM. CDR3 length equals 15 residues. Original analysis: Reference gene primer amplification yielded estimated nucleated cell counts. The table came from immunoSEQ multiplex PCR; TCRdb's copy has only in-frame clones and leaves some out. V and J calls and clone size are those listed in that table; D and trimming were worked out from the DNA. The sample carries 130,000 to 150,000 clones, about 80% recorded once. Sequencing input: PBMCs or T cells enriched from blood (not recorded which). The source of this sequence is a man aged 50 to 60 who had recovered from COVID-19. This chain joins TRBV28 and TRBJ1-1; no clear D. CDR3 bases: TGTGCCAGCAGTGTCATTTACGGCGGGTCGACTGAAGCTTTCTTT. It translates to CASSVIYGGSTEAFF.